This is a list of T cell receptor beta chains from one sample in a study of cytomegalovirus exposure and HLA in healthy donors. The assay was immunoSEQ multiplex PCR, and TCRdb's table has in-frame clones only and misses some. The table lists 130,000 or so clones, just under 85% of them singletons, with roughly 2.1% in the top ten. The source material was PBMCs. These receptor sequences come from a middle-aged woman in good health and CMV-seronegative. The CDR3 runs from the conserved cysteine through the conserved F or W. D genes are given only for firm matches. Size values are once, few and many counts, or a class for expanded clones, and some rows have none.

CDR3 length	V gene	D gene	clone size	J gene	CDR3 protein
13	TRBV4-3	TRBD1	NA	TRBJ2-7	CASSRDRSYEQYF
19	TRBV28	TRBD1	NA	TRBJ2-7	CASSLSLRLTGPSSYEQYF
18	TRBV10-3	NA	NA	TRBJ1-1	CAIRGGTALQPPNTEAFF
14	TRBV7-2	NA	NA	TRBJ1-2	CASSLARSGEGYTF
15	TRBV15	NA	NA	TRBJ2-1	CATSNPRGRYNEQFF
16	TRBV2	NA	NA	TRBJ2-7	CASSEPTGTNSYEQYF
15	TRBV7-2	NA	NA	TRBJ2-7	CASSLVRRVWDEQYF
14	TRBV11-2	NA	few	TRBJ1-2	CASTSTSLTYGYTF
15	TRBV5-1	NA	NA	TRBJ1-4	CASSFQQGYNEKLFF
15	TRBV7-2	NA	once	TRBJ1-2	CASSADPVRDYGYTF
13	TRBV6-1	NA	NA	TRBJ2-7	CASSGFLSGEQYF
14	TRBV18	NA	NA	TRBJ2-2	CASSPPTRTGELFF
15	TRBV25-1	TRBD1	NA	TRBJ2-1	CASSFGQGASHEQFF
14	TRBV7-3	NA	NA	TRBJ2-5	CASSPTGLQETQYF
16	TRBV15	TRBD1	NA	TRBJ1-4	CATSRDRVMTGASLFF
16	TRBV6-6	TRBD2	NA	TRBJ2-1	CASSYSVRGRDNEQFF